This T cell receptor (beta chain) was identified in a study of glioma-infiltrating T cells. General study findings and limits: Above-expected tissue-blood divergence occurred in all gliomas, most in low-grade ones.

To note about this clonotype: Its cognate antigen is unknown.

V dropped 2 bases and J dropped 0; count of bases not matched to a gene: 8. Germline values: CDR1 MNHNY, CDR2 SVGAGI (reference sequence). This CDR3 is built from 18 residues. Using RNA template, CDR3s of TCR alpha and beta were amplified with iRepertoire arm-PCR. TCRdb analysed the multiplex PCR reads with MiXCR anew, one entry per CDR3 protein. The sample includes around 130,000 distinct CDR3 sequences, around 23% of them seen just once. This clonotype originated in a human donor with low-grade glioma or glioblastoma, undergoing nonglioma brain surgery, or in good health (not recorded which). V and J are TRBV6-6 and TRBJ2-3; 10 bases are shared with TRBD2. The material sequenced was glioma tissue, nonneoplastic brain tissue, or PBMCs (not recorded which). CDR3 loop: CASSYRLASGGSTDTQYF. Written as DNA, the CDR3 is TGTGCCAGCAGTTACCGTCTTGCTAGCGGGGGAAGCACAGATACGCAGTATTTT.